The 21 T cell receptor beta chains below come from one sample, sequenced in a study of shared clonotypes between healthy human individuals (dated by TCRdb to 2020 to 2021). The library was made by the immunoSEQ multiplex PCR assay. The immuneACCESS repertoire file appears here via TCRdb, limited to in-frame rearrangements. These files lack a portion of the clones; in checked studies, under half of the deficit traces to unresolved V genes, and the cause of the others is not known. A total of about 600,000 clones appear in this sample, around 97% of them only once. Clones ranked in the top ten supply 0.045% to 0.07% of the sample. Sequenced: naive CD4+ T cells sorted from blood. Per the publication, the cell subset or site label means: CD45RA+ positively selected. Every receptor here comes from a woman aged 25 to 39 in good health.

This chain joins TRBV7-2 and TRBJ2-1; D uncertain. V lost 1 base, J lost 0 bases, and 7 bases lay in between. CDR1 SGHTA and CDR2 FQGNSA come from the germline V gene. The CDR3 consists of 15 residues. The CDR3: CASSLVGSSYNEQFF. The CDR3 DNA reads TGTGCCAGCAGCTTAGTCGGCAGCTCCTACAATGAGCAGTTCTTC.

The chain uses TRBV10-3 and TRBJ1-2, with TRBD1 as a possible D gene (5 bases). CDR1 is ENHRY, CDR2 SYGVKD, per germline. The CDR3 runs to 15 residues. Trimming cost V 6 bases and J 2 bases, with 16 bases left between them. Here the CDR3 reads CAISYRDRGNYGYTF. The DNA for the CDR3 is TGTGCCATCAGCTACCGGGACCGCGGGAACTATGGCTACACCTTC.

This chain links TRBV11-2 with TRBJ2-5; D ambiguous. Trimming cost V 5 bases and J 5 bases, with 15 bases left between them. Germline values: CDR1 SGHAT, CDR2 FQNNGV. The CDR3 is made up of 14 amino acids. The CDR3: CASSPSSGFETQYF. CDR3 in DNA: TGTGCCAGCAGCCCGAGTTCTGGGTTTGAGACCCAGTACTTC.

This clone was found once. V gene TRBV11-2 combines with J gene TRBJ2-3; D remains unclear. CDR1 and CDR2 from the germline V gene are SGHAT and FQNNGV. The CDR3 is made up of 13 amino acids. V shed 1 base and J shed 5 bases, with 7 bases lying between them. In DNA form, the CDR3 reads TGTGCCAGCAGCTTAGTGTTGGGAGATACGCAGTATTTT. Translated, it gives CASSLVLGDTQYF.

This clone was recorded a few times. V usage is TRBV7-8 and J usage is TRBJ1-5; D is unresolved. This CDR3 contains 13 residues. Per germline, CDR1 SGHVS and CDR2 FQNEAQ. V lost 5 bases, J lost 1 base, and 6 bases lay in between. CDR3 sequence (DNA): TGTGCCAGCAGCCCCCTCAGCAATCAGCCCCAGCATTTT. This translates into CASSPLSNQPQHF.

The V call is TRBV6-6, the J call TRBJ1-4, with D possibly being TRBD1 (5 bases). Germline V gene lookup returns CDR1 MNHNY and CDR2 SVGAGI (reference sequence). The CDR3 extends over 13 amino acids. Deletions cut 4 bases from V and 8 bases from J, with 11 bases between. CDR3 amino acids: CASSSGHIEKLFF. The CDR3 DNA follows: TGTGCCAGCAGTTCAGGACACATCGAAAAACTGTTTTTT.

The chain recombines TRBV5-1 with TRBJ2-1; TRBD2 agrees at 7 bases. The CDR3 runs to 16 residues. CDR1 is SGHRS and CDR2 is YFSETQ in the germline V gene. J was trimmed by 2 bases and V by 1 base; bases with no gene match: 6. CDR3 in amino acids: CASSLWSGTTYNEQFF. The DNA for the CDR3 is TGCGCCAGCAGCTTGTGGTCAGGGACTACCTACAATGAGCAGTTCTTC.

The J gene is TRBJ1-5, the V gene TRBV7-2; tentative D call: TRBD1 (6 bases). V lost 5 bases to trimming and J lost 6 bases, with 8 bases between them. Per germline, CDR1 SGHTA and CDR2 FQGNSA. The CDR3 totals 12 residues. The CDR3 DNA sequence: TGTGCCAGCAGCAGAGGGGGTCAGCCCCAGCATTTT. It is translated as CASSRGGQPQHF.

This chain joins TRBV10-3 and TRBJ1-1, with a tentative D call TRBD1 (6 bases). CDR3 length: 11 residues. Trimming pared 6 bases from V and 7 bases from J, leaving 9 bases between. The germline V gene has CDR1 ENHRY and CDR2 SYGVKD. The CDR3 region is CAIRGDIEAFF. CDR3 coding DNA: TGTGCCATCAGGGGGGACATTGAAGCTTTCTTT.

This chain links TRBV15 with TRBJ2-1; D remains unclear. CDR1 is LNHNV and CDR2 is YYDKDF in the germline V gene (reference sequence). This CDR3 region has 17 residues. Between the trimmed V and J ends, which lost 0 bases and 4 bases, there was a span of 16 bases. The CDR3 region has the DNA TGTGCCACCAGCAGAGATCATTCAGTAGAATCGTACAATGAGCAGTTCTTC. It encodes CATSRDHSVESYNEQFF.

The J gene is TRBJ1-1, the V gene TRBV4-2, with D hard to call. The CDR3 is 15 amino acids. The V end lost 5 bases, the J end lost 8 bases, and 21 bases lay between the germline ends. Germline CDR1 LGHNA, CDR2 YNFKEQ. This CDR3 is CASSTHHHGPREAFF. The CDR3, as DNA: TGTGCCAGCAGCACACACCACCACGGACCGAGGGAAGCTTTCTTT.

Of note for this clone: One end of the junction does not line up with germline, which may come from a read error. The chain links TRBV28 to TRBJ2-7; D is undetermined. The CDR3 sequence is 12 residues long. CDR1 MDHEN and CDR2 SYDVKM come from the germline V gene. CDR3: CASSLVVAPLKF. For the CDR3, the DNA is TGTGCCAGCAGTTTAGTGGTGGCTCCGCTGAAGTTC.

The V call is TRBV28, the J call TRBJ2-7, with TRBD1 matching over 8 bases. V shed 5 bases, J shed 2 bases, and the junction held 8 bases outside the gene matches. CDR1 and CDR2 from the germline V gene are MDHEN and SYDVKM. There are 15 residues in the CDR3. CDR3 DNA: TGTGCCAGCAGTATCCCCGGGACAGGTGCCTACGAGCAGTACTTC. Amino acids: CASSIPGTGAYEQYF.

The CDR3: CSALRPYAFF. The DNA of the CDR3 is TGCAGTGCGCTCAGACCCTATGCTTTCTTT. This chain joins TRBV20-1 and TRBJ1-1; no definite D call. The length of the CDR3 is 10 residues. V lost 6 bases and J lost 11, with 13 bases in between. CDR1 is DFQATT and CDR2 is SNEGSKA in the germline V gene (reference sequence).

The V and J genes are TRBV19 and TRBJ2-5; D could derive from TRBD1 or TRBD2 (5 bases each). The CDR3 runs to 14 residues. The V end was cut by 4 bases, the J end by 4 bases, with 13 bases between. Germline CDR1 is LNHDA and CDR2 is SQIVND (reference sequence). The CDR3 coding sequence is TGTGCCAGTAGTACACCAGGGCGGGTAGAGACCCAGTACTTC. Its translation: CASSTPGRVETQYF.

The rearrangement links TRBV6-1 to TRBJ2-7, with D unclear. V lost 4 bases and J lost 5, with 9 bases in between. The CDR3 runs to 12 residues. Germline values: CDR1 MNHNS, CDR2 SASEGT. The CDR3 sequence: CASSVTEDEQYF. As DNA, the CDR3 is TGTGCCAGCAGTGTGACTGAGGACGAGCAGTACTTC.

The J gene is TRBJ2-7, the V gene TRBV6-5, with 14 bases fitting TRBD2. This CDR3 contains 15 residues. Germline V CDR1 and CDR2: MNHEY, SVGAGI. J lost 6 bases, V lost 6 bases, and 7 bases had no gene match. The chain's CDR3 is CASSRPGLAGVEQYF. The CDR3 region has the DNA TGTGCCAGCAGCCGGCCGGGACTAGCGGGAGTCGAGCAGTACTTC.

This chain uses TRBV11-2 with TRBJ1-1, with D hard to call. Germline assignment: CDR1 SGHAT and CDR2 FQNNGV. The CDR3 length is 13 residues. V dropped 2 bases and J dropped 5 bases, with 9 bases sitting between them. In DNA form, the CDR3 reads TGTGCCAGCAGCTTAAATCTTGGTACTGAAGCTTTCTTT. It translates to CASSLNLGTEAFF.

The J gene is TRBJ1-2, the V gene TRBV7-9; D unresolved. The CDR3 has 14 residues. Germline-derived CDR1 and CDR2 are SEHNR and FQNEAQ (reference sequence). The V end was cut by 2 bases, the J end by 0 bases, with 7 bases between. DNA for the CDR3: TGTGCCAGCAGCTTACTCGGAGCTAACTATGGCTACACCTTC. Protein product: CASSLLGANYGYTF.

The V call is TRBV4-1, the J call TRBJ2-1; 9 bases agree with TRBD1. Germline CDR1 MGHRA, CDR2 YSYEKL. The CDR3 length is 21 residues. Trimming cost V 1 base and J 4 bases; bases outside gene matches: 20. CDR3 in DNA: TGCGCCAGCAGCCAAGGCAACCGGGACAGGGCAGGTTTCCAACATTACAATGAGCAGTTCTTC. Amino acid sequence: CASSQGNRDRAGFQHYNEQFF.

The chain uses TRBV5-4 and TRBJ2-2; D ambiguous. With 2 bases removed from V and 5 bases from J, the gap between germline ends came to 13 bases. Germline V CDR1 and CDR2: SGHNT, YYREEE (reference sequence). CDR3 length equals 15 residues. In DNA, the CDR3 is TGTGCCAGCAGCTTCGGTGTCATGGTAACCGGGGAGCTGTTTTTT. It codes for CASSFGVMVTGELFF.